This TCR beta chain was sequenced in a study of shared clonotypes between healthy human individuals. Study-wide results and caveats: Generally, naive subsets came out with larger estimated richness than memory subsets.

The table came from immunoSEQ multiplex PCR; TCRdb's copy has only in-frame clones and leaves some out. The table includes around 2.1 million clones, roughly 91% detected once. In regard to this clone: Its antigen remains unidentified. Other DNA sequences from this sample encode an identical CDR3 as well.

CD45RO-negative, CCR7-positively selected cells formed the naive CD8 fraction, excluding terminally differentiated effector memory CD45RA+ cells. Between the trimmed V and J ends, which lost 1 base and 6 bases, there was a span of 7 bases. Germline lookup yields CDR1 MDHEN and CDR2 SYDVKM. This CDR3 comprises 13 residues. The V gene is TRBV28, the J gene TRBJ1-5; D is perhaps TRBD1 (5 bases). The sample comprised naive CD8+ T cells from PBMCs. The TCR was taken from a man between 18 and 35 years old in good health. Some clones in this sample may be carry-over from other donors' samples. CDR3 in amino acids: CASSLLRGQPQHF. CDR3 coding DNA: TGTGCCAGCAGTTTATTGAGGGGTCAGCCCCAGCATTTT.